A selection of T cell receptor beta chains follows, all from one sample in a study of technical replicates of blood from a few donors. The method was immunoSEQ multiplex PCR; TCRdb's version includes in-frame clones alone and lacks a portion of them. Of more than 9,500 clones listed, approximately 95% are singletons. Specimen: PBMCs. These receptors were collected from a human donor in good health. Both conserved end residues are trimmed from each CDR3.

V	J	CDR3
TRBV6-6	TRBJ1-5	ASSSGGGAVQPQH
TRBV19	TRBJ2-1	ASSNSGNHNEQF
TRBV25-1	TRBJ2-2	ASSISTGTGELF
TRBV9	TRBJ1-2	ASSVGGGGQTYGYT
TRBV6-1	TRBJ2-7	ASSEGTRGQGAYEQY
TRBV10-3	TRBJ1-2	AISETNRGEEGYT
TRBV11-3	TRBJ2-2	ASSPLEATGELF
TRBV14	TRBJ1-4	ASSYRQTTNEKLF
TRBV5-4	TRBJ2-5	ASRDRVGETQY
TRBV9	TRBJ2-5	ASSPYTSGGAETQY